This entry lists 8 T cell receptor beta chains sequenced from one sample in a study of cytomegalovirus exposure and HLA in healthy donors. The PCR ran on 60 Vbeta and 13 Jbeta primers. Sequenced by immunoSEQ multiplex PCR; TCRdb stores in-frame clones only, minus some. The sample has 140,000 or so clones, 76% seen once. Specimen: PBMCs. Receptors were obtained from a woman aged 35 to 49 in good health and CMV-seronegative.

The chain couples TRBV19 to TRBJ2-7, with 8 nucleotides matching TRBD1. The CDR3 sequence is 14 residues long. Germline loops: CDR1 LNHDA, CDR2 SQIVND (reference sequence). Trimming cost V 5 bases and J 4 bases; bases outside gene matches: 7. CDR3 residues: CASSLQGGLYEQYF. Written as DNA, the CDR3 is TGTGCCAGTAGTTTACAGGGGGGTCTATACGAGCAGTACTTC.

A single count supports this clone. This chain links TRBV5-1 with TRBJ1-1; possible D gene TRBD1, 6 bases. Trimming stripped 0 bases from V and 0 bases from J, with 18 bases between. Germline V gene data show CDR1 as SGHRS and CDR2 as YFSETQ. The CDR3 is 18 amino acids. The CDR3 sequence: CASSLANTGSVLNTEAFF. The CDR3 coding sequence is TGCGCCAGCAGCTTGGCAAACACAGGGAGCGTATTGAACACTGAAGCTTTCTTT.

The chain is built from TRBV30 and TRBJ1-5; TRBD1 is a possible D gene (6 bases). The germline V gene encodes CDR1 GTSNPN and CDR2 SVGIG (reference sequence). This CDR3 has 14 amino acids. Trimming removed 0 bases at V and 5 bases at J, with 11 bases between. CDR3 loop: CAWSVLGADQPQHF. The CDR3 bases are TGTGCCTGGAGTGTACTGGGGGCGGATCAGCCCCAGCATTTT.

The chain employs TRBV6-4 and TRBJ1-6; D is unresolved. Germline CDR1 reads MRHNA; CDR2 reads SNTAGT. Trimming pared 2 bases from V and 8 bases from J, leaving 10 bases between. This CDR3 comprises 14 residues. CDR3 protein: CASSDGFPDSPLHF. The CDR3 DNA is TGTGCCAGCAGTGACGGCTTCCCTGATTCACCCCTCCACTTT.

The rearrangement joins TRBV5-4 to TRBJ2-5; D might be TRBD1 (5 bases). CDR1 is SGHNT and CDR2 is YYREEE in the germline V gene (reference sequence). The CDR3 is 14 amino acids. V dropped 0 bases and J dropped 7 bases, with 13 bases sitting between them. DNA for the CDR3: TGTGCCAGCAGCTTGGCCTACCTTGGGGCGACCCAGTACTTC. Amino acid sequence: CASSLAYLGATQYF. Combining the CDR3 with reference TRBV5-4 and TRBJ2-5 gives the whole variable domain ETGVTQSPTHLIKTRGQQVTLRCSSQSGHNTVSWYQQALGQGPQFIFQYYREEENGRGNFPPRFSGLQFPNYSSELNVNALELDDSALYLCASSLAYLGATQYFGPGTRLLVL.

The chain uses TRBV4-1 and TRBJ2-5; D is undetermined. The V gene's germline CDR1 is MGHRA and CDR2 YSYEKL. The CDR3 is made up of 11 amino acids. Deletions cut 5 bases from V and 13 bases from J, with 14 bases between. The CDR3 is CASSADGGVYF. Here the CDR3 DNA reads TGCGCCAGCAGCGCAGATGGCGGAGTGTACTTC.

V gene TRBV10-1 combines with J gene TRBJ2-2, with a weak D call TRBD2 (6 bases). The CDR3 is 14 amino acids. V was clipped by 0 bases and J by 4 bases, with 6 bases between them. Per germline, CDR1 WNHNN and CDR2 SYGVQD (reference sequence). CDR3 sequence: CASSESGGTGELFF. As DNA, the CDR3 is TGCGCCAGCAGTGAGTCGGGGGGCACCGGGGAGCTGTTTTTT.

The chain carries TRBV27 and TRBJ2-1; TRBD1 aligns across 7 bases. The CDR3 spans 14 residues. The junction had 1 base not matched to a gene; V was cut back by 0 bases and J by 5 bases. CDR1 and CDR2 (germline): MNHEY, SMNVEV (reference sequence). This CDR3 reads CASSLSDRNNEQFF. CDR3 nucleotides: TGTGCCAGCAGTTTATCGGACAGGAACAATGAGCAGTTCTTC.